Reported below is one T cell receptor beta chain. The data belong to a study of CD4 T cells in relation to SARS-CoV-2 and coronaviruses. Produced via immunoSEQ multiplex PCR; TCRdb's table is partial and in-frame only. In the table there are 35,000 to 40,000 clones, more than 75% of which are singletons. Germline V gives CDR1 SGHTA, CDR2 FQGNSA. V was shortened by 5 bases and J by 5 bases, with 19 bases between the two germline ends. The CDR3 length is 15 residues. This chain links TRBV7-2 with TRBJ2-7; tentatively, D is TRBD2 (7 bases). The source of this sequence is an adult with COVID-19. Sequenced material: memory CD4+ T cells from PBMCs. CDR3 sequence reads: CASSPLGGAVDEQYF. CDR3 nucleotide sequence: TGTGCCAGCAGCCCACTTGGGGGGGCCGTCGACGAGCAGTACTTC.